These 10 T cell receptor beta chains share one sample of origin, sequenced in a study of shared clonotypes between healthy human individuals. Repertoires were generated with immunoSEQ multiplex PCR, while TCRdb's copy carries only in-frame clones and drops some. This sample yields about 360,000 clones, of which 73% are seen a single time; about 10% belongs to the top ten. What was sequenced was memory CD4+ T cells sorted from blood. The subset: CD45RA-negative fraction. These receptors originate from a man between 25 and 39 years old in good health.

The rearrangement links TRBV6-1 to TRBJ2-3, with 9 bases matching TRBD1. V was pared by 6 bases and J by 4 bases, with 5 bases of the junction left unmatched. The length of the CDR3 is 14 residues. CDR1 and CDR2 (germline): MNHNS, SASEGT. CDR3 amino acids: CASSRDRVADTQYF. CDR3 DNA sequence: TGTGCCAGCAGCCGGGACAGGGTTGCAGATACGCAGTATTTT.

Regarding this clone: This may be a read error, as it is one base from a much larger clone. This sample includes further DNA sequences coding for the same CDR3. The V and J genes are TRBV18 and TRBJ2-1, with D hard to call. V dropped 3 bases and J dropped 4 bases, with 13 bases sitting between them. CDR3 size: 15 residues. Germline V gene sequence: CDR1 KGHSH, CDR2 LQKENI. The CDR3 DNA sequence: TGTGCCAGCTCACCGAATAGTGCGGAGTACAATGAGCAGTTCTTC. This sequence encodes CASSPNSAEYNEQFF.

The sample holds many counts of this clone. J is TRBJ1-4 and V is TRBV7-9; D call uncertain. Germline lookup yields CDR1 SEHNR and CDR2 FQNEAQ (reference sequence). The germline V and J ends were trimmed by 5 bases and 8 bases, with 15 bases remaining between them. This CDR3 comprises 14 residues. CDR3 loop: CASSATSPWEKLFF. The CDR3 DNA sequence: TGTGCCAGCAGCGCTACTTCTCCGTGGGAAAAACTGTTTTTT.

With regard to this clone: The junction does not match germline at one end; this may be a read error. The same CDR3 also results from other DNA sequences found in this sample. The V gene is TRBV11-2, the J gene TRBJ2-7; 9 bases line up with TRBD2. Germline CDR1 reads SGHAT; CDR2 reads FQNNGV. This CDR3 has 15 residues. The CDR3 DNA sequence: TGCGCCAGCAGCTTAAGAGGTAGCGGGAGTGGGGAGCAGTACTTC. This codes for CASSLRGSGSGEQYF.

A note on this clone: The identical CDR3 is also encoded by other nucleotide sequences in the sample. The rearrangement joins TRBV7-2 to TRBJ2-2, with D uncertain. CDR3 length equals 14 residues. Trimming took off 4 bases at V and 1 base at J, with 7 bases between the two ends. The V gene's germline CDR1 is SGHTA and CDR2 FQGNSA. The CDR3 sequence: CASSSQGNTGELFF. The CDR3 bases are TGTGCCAGCAGCTCCCAAGGGAACACCGGGGAGCTGTTTTTT. Based on the CDR3 plus reference TRBV7-2 and TRBJ2-2, the full variable domain is GAGVSQSPSNKVTEKGKDVELRCDPISGHTALYWYRQSLGQGLEFLIYFQGNSAPDKSGLPSDRFSAERTGGSVSTLTIQRTQQEDSAVYLCASSSQGNTGELFFGEGSRLTVL.

The chain employs TRBV30 and TRBJ2-1; D is unresolved. Germline V gene sequence: CDR1 GTSNPN, CDR2 SVGIG (reference sequence). This CDR3 is 17 amino acids long. V was pared by 2 bases and J by 6 bases, with 23 bases between. The CDR3 region has the DNA TGTGCCTGGAGTAGGCAATTGGGCTCCAGCTATTCCAATGAGCAGTTCTTC. It specifies CAWSRQLGSSYSNEQFF. Supplemented by reference TRBV30 and TRBJ2-1, the full variable domain reads SQTIHQWPATLVQPVGSPLSLECTVEGTSNPNLYWYRQAAGRGLQLLFYSVGIGQISSEVPQNLSASRPQDRQFILSSKKLLLSDSGFYLCAWSRQLGSSYSNEQFFGPGTRLTVL.

This clone was observed a handful of times. V is TRBV7-2 and J is TRBJ2-4; either TRBD1 or TRBD2 may supply D (6 bases each). Trimming took off 1 base at V and 3 bases at J, with 16 bases between the two ends. The CDR3 spans 17 residues. Germline V CDR1 and CDR2: SGHTA, FQGNSA. CDR3 protein: CASSLVNRGRGKNIQYF. The CDR3 nucleotides read TGTGCCAGCAGCTTAGTAAATCGGGGGCGCGGCAAAAACATTCAGTACTTC.

The chain combines TRBV7-2 with TRBJ2-7, with 7 bases fitting TRBD1. V lost 6 bases to trimming and J lost 0 bases; unmatched junction nucleotides: 5. The CDR3 spans 14 residues. CDR1 is SGHTA, CDR2 FQGNSA, per germline. CDR3 residues: CASRQGDPSYEQYF. The CDR3 nucleotides are TGTGCCAGCAGGCAGGGGGACCCCTCCTACGAGCAGTACTTC.

The J gene is TRBJ1-3, the V gene TRBV30; D unresolved. This CDR3 is 13 amino acids long. The germline CDR1 and CDR2 sequences are GTSNPN and SVGIG (reference sequence). Trimming shortened V by 7 bases and J by 4 bases, and 14 bases separated the two germline ends. Written as DNA, the CDR3 is TGTGCCTTCACCCGCGGACCCGGAAACACCATATATTTT. This gives the protein CAFTRGPGNTIYF.

The CDR3 coding sequence is TGTGCCAGCAGTTACTCGGGACTGCAATACAATGAGCAGTTCTTC. Protein product: CASSYSGLQYNEQFF. The gene calls are TRBV6-5 and TRBJ2-1, with D possibly TRBD2 on 6 matching bases. CDR1 and CDR2 (germline): MNHEY, SVGAGI. This CDR3 region has 15 residues. V was pared by 0 bases and J by 4 bases, with 10 bases between.